The 32 T cell receptor beta chains given below trace back to one sample, sequenced in a study of blood T cell repertoires in COVID-19. Measured with immunoSEQ multiplex PCR; TCRdb has only the in-frame clones, and not every one. The sample lists 350,000 to 550,000 clones; 75% to 90% were seen once. Sequencing was carried out using PBMCs or T cells enriched from blood (not recorded which). These receptors all stem from a man aged 25-45 years who had recovered from COVID-19.

This chain links TRBV5-1 with TRBJ2-7; the D gene is possibly TRBD1 (6 bases). The CDR3 is 14 residues long. Germline V lookup: CDR1 SGHRS, CDR2 YFSETQ. Deletions cut 4 bases from V and 6 bases from J, with 17 bases between. The CDR3 region is CASSPGDQGSEQYF. CDR3 in DNA: TGCGCCAGCAGCCCCGGGGACCAGGGGTCCGAGCAGTACTTC. The entire variable domain, with the rest obtained from reference TRBV5-1 and TRBJ2-7, is as follows: KAGVTQTPRYLIKTRGQQVTLSCSPISGHRSVSWYQQTPGQGLQFLFEYFSETQRNKGNFPGRFSGRQFSNSRSEMNVSTLELGDSALYLCASSPGDQGSEQYFGPGTRLTVT.

The chain recombines TRBV3-1 (or the pseudogene TRBV3-2) with TRBJ1-1, with D hard to call. The CDR3 spans 14 residues. The germline V gene encodes CDR1 LGHDT and CDR2 YNNKEL (reference sequence). V was pared by 1 base and J by 5 bases, with 11 bases between. CDR3 coding DNA: TGTGCCAGCAGCCAAGCTACTGCGGGGACTGAAGCTTTCTTT. Amino acids: CASSQATAGTEAFF.

The chain's CDR3 is CASSYSSGNTIYF. Here the CDR3 DNA reads TGTGCCAGCAGTTATTCATCTGGAAACACCATATATTTT. The V and J genes are TRBV6-2 or TRBV6-3 and TRBJ1-3; no clear D. The CDR3 totals 13 residues. The V end lost 3 bases, the J end lost 1 base, and 4 bases lay between the germline ends. CDR1 MNHEY and CDR2 SVGEGT come from the germline V gene.

The V call is TRBV18, the J call TRBJ1-4; D is perhaps TRBD1 (5 bases). The germline gives CDR1 KGHSH, CDR2 LQKENI. Trimming took 5 bases from V and 4 from J, leaving 11 bases between them. The CDR3 spans 14 residues. CDR3 DNA: TGTGCCAGCTCAGCACTGACAGTTAATGAAAAACTGTTTTTT. Protein: CASSALTVNEKLFF.

The chain recombines TRBV15 with TRBJ1-2, with TRBD1 as a possible D gene (6 bases). Trimming removed 5 bases from V and 11 bases from J, with 18 bases in between. CDR1 is LNHNV, CDR2 YYDKDF, per germline (reference sequence). The CDR3 is made up of 13 amino acids. CDR3 protein: CATSVGPQGSYTF. CDR3 bases: TGTGCCACCAGCGTCGGACCGCAGGGGTCTTACACCTTC.

J is TRBJ1-5 and V is TRBV7-9; tentative D call: TRBD1 (5 bases). Germline CDR1 SEHNR, CDR2 FQNEAQ (reference sequence). CDR3 length equals 15 residues. The germline V and J ends were trimmed by 8 bases and 2 bases, with 16 bases remaining between them. CDR3 DNA: TGTGCCAGCGGGATGGGATCGGGGGGCAATCAGCCCCAGCATTTT. Its protein is CASGMGSGGNQPQHF.

The chain recombines TRBV6-6 with TRBJ2-7; D ambiguous. The V gene's germline CDR1 is MNHNY and CDR2 SVGAGI (reference sequence). There are 14 residues in the CDR3. V was clipped by 1 base and J by 3 bases, with 10 bases between them. The CDR3 loop reads CASSYYGQYYEQYF. The CDR3 DNA follows: TGTGCCAGCAGTTACTATGGGCAGTACTACGAGCAGTACTTC.

The chain links TRBV12-3 or TRBV12-4 to TRBJ2-5, with D possibly TRBD2 on 5 matching bases. V was clipped by 1 base and J by 5 bases, with 8 bases between them. CDR3 length: 13 amino acids. The CDR3 spells CASSLEGGETQYF. In DNA form, the CDR3 reads TGTGCCAGCAGTTTAGAGGGCGGGGAGACCCAGTACTTC.

This chain uses TRBV7-9 with TRBJ1-1; D possibly corresponds to TRBD1 (6 bases). V lost 5 bases and J 1 base, leaving 14 bases between the germline ends. This CDR3 comprises 15 residues. Germline V CDR1 and CDR2: SEHNR, FQNEAQ (reference sequence). CDR3 sequence (DNA): TGTGCCAGCAGCCCCAGAACGGGACAGAACACTGAAGCTTTCTTT. Translating it yields CASSPRTGQNTEAFF.

V and J are TRBV18 and TRBJ1-1; D gene ambiguous. The CDR3 has 13 residues. Trimming removed 6 bases at V and 3 bases at J, with 11 bases between. The V gene's germline CDR1 is KGHSH and CDR2 LQKENI. The CDR3 protein is CASSLPSDTEAFF. The CDR3 DNA is TGTGCCAGCTCCCTACCTAGCGACACTGAAGCTTTCTTT.

The chain joins TRBV30 to TRBJ1-6; D gene uncertain. Trimming cost V 1 base and J 5 bases, with 9 bases left between them. The length of the CDR3 is 14 residues. CDR1 and CDR2 (germline): GTSNPN, SVGIG (reference sequence). The CDR3 sequence: CAWSAAANNSPLHF. CDR3 DNA sequence: TGTGCCTGGAGTGCGGCAGCGAATAATTCACCCCTCCACTTT.

The chain employs TRBV27 and TRBJ2-1; the match to TRBD2 covers 10 bases. Germline loops: CDR1 MNHEY, CDR2 SMNVEV (reference sequence). The CDR3 sequence is 17 residues long. After removal of 6 bases from V and 6 bases from J, the junction contained 14 bases not matched to a gene. The CDR3, as DNA: TGTGCCAGCAGCCCAAACTTTCTAGCGGGAGCCCTCAATGAGCAGTTCTTC. Translation gives CASSPNFLAGALNEQFF.

This clone has a handful of counts. This chain uses TRBV12-3 or TRBV12-4 with TRBJ1-3, with D tentatively TRBD1 (5 bases). V lost 8 bases and J lost 9, with 14 bases in between. CDR3 size: 12 residues. This chain's CDR3 is CASYKGEGTIYF. The CDR3 DNA reads as TGTGCCAGCTACAAAGGGGAGGGCACCATATATTTT.

The CDR3 spells CASSLALGITQGETQYF. CDR3 nucleotide sequence: TGTGCCAGCAGTTTAGCGCTTGGTATAACCCAGGGAGAGACCCAGTACTTC. This chain connects TRBV28 to TRBJ2-5; possibly TRBD1 for D (5 bases). The germline gives CDR1 MDHEN, CDR2 SYDVKM. The CDR3 spans 17 residues. The V gene lost 2 bases and the J gene lost 4 bases, with 20 bases spanning the gap.

The count of this clone is one. This chain connects TRBV19 to TRBJ2-1, with 10 bases matching TRBD1. The CDR3 length is 14 residues. The trim removed 7 bases at V and 4 bases at J, leaving 4 bases unmatched. CDR1 LNHDA and CDR2 SQIVND come from the germline V gene (reference sequence). The CDR3 bases are TGTGCCAGTACCGGGACAGGGGAATACAATGAGCAGTTCTTC. Its protein product is CASTGTGEYNEQFF.

This chain links TRBV18 with TRBJ2-7; 8 bases align to TRBD1. V was pared by 2 bases and J by 0 bases, with 3 bases of the junction left unmatched. CDR1 and CDR2 (germline): KGHSH, LQKENI. This CDR3 is 15 amino acids long. The CDR3: CASSPNGQGSYEQYF. For the CDR3, the DNA is TGTGCCAGCTCACCAAACGGACAGGGCTCCTACGAGCAGTACTTC.

The V and J genes are TRBV11-2 and TRBJ1-2; D is unresolved. The CDR3 has 14 residues. V was pared by 1 base and J by 0 bases, with 6 bases between. Germline CDR1 SGHAT, CDR2 FQNNGV. The DNA of the CDR3 is TGTGCCAGCAGCTTAGGAGCACCTAACTATGGCTACACCTTC. Encoded protein: CASSLGAPNYGYTF.

J is TRBJ2-2 and V is TRBV5-1; D is possibly TRBD2 (5 bases). Germline V gives CDR1 SGHRS, CDR2 YFSETQ. The V and J ends lost 2 bases and 0 bases respectively, with 14 bases between them. The CDR3 totals 17 residues. CDR3 in amino acids: CASSLGRWTANTGELFF. CDR3 DNA: TGCGCCAGCAGCTTAGGCAGGTGGACTGCGAACACCGGGGAGCTGTTTTTT.

This sequence joins TRBV12-3 or TRBV12-4 and TRBJ1-1, with 8 bases that match TRBD1. Germline trimming cut 6 bases from V and 11 bases from J; bases unmatched to any gene: 8. CDR3 size: 12 residues. CDR3: CASSRDRLFAFF. The CDR3 nucleotides read TGTGCCAGCAGCCGGGACAGGTTGTTTGCTTTCTTT.

This clone was recorded only once. The rearrangement joins TRBV3-1 (or the pseudogene TRBV3-2) to TRBJ1-3, with D unclear. Germline V CDR1 and CDR2: LGHDT, YNNKEL (reference sequence). CDR3 length equals 15 residues. Deletions cut 0 bases from V and 0 bases from J, with 6 bases between. CDR3: CASSQDLGSGNTIYF. The CDR3 DNA follows: TGTGCCAGCAGCCAAGATCTAGGCTCTGGAAACACCATATATTTT.

To note about this clone: At one of its ends the junction is not consistent with the germline gene, which may arise from a read error. The chain employs TRBV19 and TRBJ2-7, with 7 bases identical to TRBD1. Germline-derived CDR1 and CDR2 are LNHDA and SQIVND (reference sequence). The CDR3 has 10 amino acids. The CDR3 region has the DNA TGTGCCAGTAGTATAGGACAGGGAGACTTC. This codes for CASSIGQGDF.

This clone has only a few counts. The chain carries TRBV30 and TRBJ1-1; 7 bases fit TRBD1. Germline V gene sequence: CDR1 GTSNPN, CDR2 SVGIG (reference sequence). This CDR3 has 16 residues. With V trimmed by 0 bases and J by 0 bases, 7 bases remained unmatched. The CDR3 loop reads CAWSVTGRGMNTEAFF. The CDR3 DNA sequence: TGTGCCTGGAGTGTAACCGGCAGGGGGATGAACACTGAAGCTTTCTTT.

The chain is built from TRBV2 and TRBJ2-7; TRBD2 matches at 7 bases. The CDR3 length is 12 residues. V gave up 11 bases and J gave up 1 base; unmatched junction bases: 5. CDR1 and CDR2 from the germline V gene are SNHLY and FYNNEI. In DNA, the CDR3 is TGTGCCGGGTCGGGGGGATCCTACGAGCAGTACTTC. Translating it yields CAGSGGSYEQYF.

In this sample, this clone turned up a few times. This chain links TRBV7-8 with TRBJ2-2, with TRBD1 matching over 8 bases. Trimming removed 4 bases from V and 8 bases from J; junction bases left unmatched: 3. Per the germline V gene, CDR1 is SGHVS and CDR2 is FQNEAQ. This CDR3 is 13 amino acids long. The CDR3 protein is CASSSDRGGELFF. CDR3 DNA sequence: TGTGCCAGCAGCTCCGACAGGGGTGGGGAGCTGTTTTTT.

The chain links TRBV29-1 to TRBJ1-2; maybe TRBD1 (5 bases). Germline lookup yields CDR1 SQVTM and CDR2 ANQGSEA. The V end lost 3 bases, the J end lost 8 bases, and 10 bases lay between the germline ends. This CDR3 is built from 11 residues. The CDR3 region is CSVDQGQGYTF. CDR3 in DNA: TGCAGCGTTGACCAGGGTCAGGGCTACACCTTC. Variable domain in full (rest from reference TRBV29-1 and TRBJ1-2): SAVISQKPSRDICQRGTSLTIQCQVDSQVTMMFWYRQQPGQSLTLIATANQGSEATYESGFVIDKFPISRPNLTFSTLTVSNMSPEDSSIYLCSVDQGQGYTFGSGTRLTVV.

The CDR3 here is CASSLSSTGEDEQYF. DNA for the CDR3: TGTGCCAGCAGCTTATCTTCGACAGGGGAGGACGAGCAGTACTTC. This chain links TRBV11-3 with TRBJ2-7; 8 nucleotides line up with TRBD1. CDR3 length: 15 amino acids. Germline lookup yields CDR1 SGHNT and CDR2 YENEEA. The junction had 8 bases not matched to a gene; V was cut back by 2 bases and J by 5 bases.

The chain couples TRBV4-2 to TRBJ2-1; possibly TRBD1 for D (7 bases). This CDR3 has 15 residues. CDR1 is LGHNA, CDR2 YNFKEQ, per germline. V gave up 6 bases and J gave up 6 bases, with 18 bases separating them. CDR3 sequence reads: CASREIQGTLNEQFF. CDR3 DNA sequence: TGTGCCAGCAGGGAAATACAGGGGACTCTCAATGAGCAGTTCTTC.

The chain combines TRBV2 with TRBJ2-5, with a possible D match to TRBD2 (6 bases). V lost 5 bases and J 2 bases, leaving 18 bases between the germline ends. The length of the CDR3 is 16 residues. Germline CDR1 is SNHLY and CDR2 is FYNNEI. The chain's CDR3 is CASSSAAGLGQETQYF. Here the CDR3 DNA reads TGTGCCAGCAGTTCCGCAGCGGGTCTAGGGCAAGAGACCCAGTACTTC.

The chain carries TRBV6-5 and TRBJ2-7, with a weak D call TRBD2 (5 bases). The CDR3 extends over 13 amino acids. Deletions cut 5 bases from V and 5 bases from J, with 13 bases between. The germline gives CDR1 MNHEY, CDR2 SVGAGI. CDR3 residues: CASSTRGFHEQYF. CDR3 nucleotide sequence: TGTGCCAGCAGTACCCGGGGTTTTCACGAGCAGTACTTC.

The rearrangement uses TRBV6-5 and TRBJ1-6; a possible D gene is TRBD1 (5 bases). V was cut by 3 bases and J by 5 bases, with 8 bases left in between. Germline V gives CDR1 MNHEY, CDR2 SVGAGI. The CDR3 has 14 residues. CDR3 protein: CASSYGADNSPLHF. CDR3 coding DNA: TGTGCCAGCAGTTATGGGGCAGATAATTCACCCCTCCACTTT.

This clone was observed many times. The rearrangement joins TRBV19 to TRBJ2-7; 7 nucleotides line up with TRBD1. Germline CDR1 LNHDA, CDR2 SQIVND (reference sequence). Germline trimming cut 4 bases from V and 2 bases from J; bases unmatched to any gene: 8. The CDR3 spans 15 residues. CDR3 coding DNA: TGTGCCAGTAGTACCCAACCACAGGGGACCTACGAGCAGTACTTC. This codes for CASSTQPQGTYEQYF.

V is TRBV20-1 and J is TRBJ1-2; 7 bases line up with TRBD1. The V segment lost 3 bases and the J segment 0 bases; nucleotides outside the gene matches: 10. The CDR3 has 16 amino acids. Germline assignment: CDR1 DFQATT and CDR2 SNEGSKA (reference sequence). In DNA, the CDR3 is TGCAGTGCTAGTATTGAGGGACAGATCCCTAACTATGGCTACACCTTC. Its translation is CSASIEGQIPNYGYTF.